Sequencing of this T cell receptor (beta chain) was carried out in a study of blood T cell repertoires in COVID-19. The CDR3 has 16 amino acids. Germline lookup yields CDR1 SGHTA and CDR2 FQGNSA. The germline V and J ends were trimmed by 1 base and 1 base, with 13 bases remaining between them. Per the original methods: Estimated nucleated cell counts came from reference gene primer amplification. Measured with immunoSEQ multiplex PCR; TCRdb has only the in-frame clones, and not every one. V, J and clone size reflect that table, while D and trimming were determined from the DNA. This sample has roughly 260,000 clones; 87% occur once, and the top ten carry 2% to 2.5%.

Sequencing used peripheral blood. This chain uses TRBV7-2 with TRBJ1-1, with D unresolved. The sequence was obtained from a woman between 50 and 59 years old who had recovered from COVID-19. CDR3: CASSLGAALRNTEAFF. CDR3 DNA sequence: TGTGCCAGCAGCTTAGGGGCAGCTCTAAGGAACACTGAAGCTTTCTTT.